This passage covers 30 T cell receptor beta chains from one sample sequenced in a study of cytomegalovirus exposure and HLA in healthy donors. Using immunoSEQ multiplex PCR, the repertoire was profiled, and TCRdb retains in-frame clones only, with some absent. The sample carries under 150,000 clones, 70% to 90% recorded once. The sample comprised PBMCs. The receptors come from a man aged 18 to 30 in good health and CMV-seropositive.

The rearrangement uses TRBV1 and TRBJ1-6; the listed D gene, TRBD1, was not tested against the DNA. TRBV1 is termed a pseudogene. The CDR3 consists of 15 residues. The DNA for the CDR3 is TGCACCAGCAGCCAAGAAGGACAGGAAAATTCACCCCTCCACTTT. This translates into CTSSQEGQENSPLHF.

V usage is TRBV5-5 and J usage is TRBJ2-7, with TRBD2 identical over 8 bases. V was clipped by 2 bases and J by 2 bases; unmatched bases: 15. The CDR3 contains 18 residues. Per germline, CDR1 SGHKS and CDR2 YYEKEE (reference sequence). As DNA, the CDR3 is TGTGCCAGCAGCTTCTCGGCAACCTTCGGCGGGGGGACCTACGAGCAGTACTTC. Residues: CASSFSATFGGGTYEQYF.

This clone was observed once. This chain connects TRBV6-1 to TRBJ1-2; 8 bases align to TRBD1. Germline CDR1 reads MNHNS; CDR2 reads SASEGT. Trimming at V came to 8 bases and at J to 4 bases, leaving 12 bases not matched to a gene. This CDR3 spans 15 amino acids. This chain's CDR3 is CASLGSARGPYGYTF. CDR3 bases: TGTGCCAGCTTAGGGTCGGCCAGGGGGCCCTATGGCTACACCTTC.

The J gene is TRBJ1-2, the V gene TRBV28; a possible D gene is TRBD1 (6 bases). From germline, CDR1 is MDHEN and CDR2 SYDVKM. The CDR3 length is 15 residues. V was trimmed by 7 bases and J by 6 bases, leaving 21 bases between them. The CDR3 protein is CASTPLGGWWDGYTF. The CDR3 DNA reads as TGTGCCAGCACCCCACTAGGGGGTTGGTGGGATGGCTACACCTTC.

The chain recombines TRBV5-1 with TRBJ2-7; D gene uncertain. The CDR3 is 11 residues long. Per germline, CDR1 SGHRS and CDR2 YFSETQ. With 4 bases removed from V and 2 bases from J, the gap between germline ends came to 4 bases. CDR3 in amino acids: CASSVAYEQYF. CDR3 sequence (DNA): TGCGCCAGCAGCGTAGCCTACGAGCAGTACTTC.

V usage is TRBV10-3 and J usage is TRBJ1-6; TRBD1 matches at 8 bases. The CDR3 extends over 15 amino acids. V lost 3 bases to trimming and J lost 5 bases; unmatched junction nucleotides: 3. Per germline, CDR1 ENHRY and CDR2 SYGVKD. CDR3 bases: TGTGCCATCAGTGAAGGGACAGGAAATAATTCACCCCTCCACTTT. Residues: CAISEGTGNNSPLHF.

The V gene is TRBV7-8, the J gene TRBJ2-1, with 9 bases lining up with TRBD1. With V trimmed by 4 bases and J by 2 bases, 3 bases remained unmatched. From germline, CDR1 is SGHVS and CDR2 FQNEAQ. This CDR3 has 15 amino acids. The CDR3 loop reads CASSSGTGTYNEQFF. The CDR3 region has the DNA TGTGCCAGCAGCTCCGGGACAGGGACCTACAATGAGCAGTTCTTC.

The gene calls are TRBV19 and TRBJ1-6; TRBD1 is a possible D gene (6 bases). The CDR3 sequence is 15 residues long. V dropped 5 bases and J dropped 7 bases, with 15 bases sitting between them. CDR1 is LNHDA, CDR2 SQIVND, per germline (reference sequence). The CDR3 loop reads CASSERTEKNSPLHF. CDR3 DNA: TGTGCCAGTAGTGAGCGGACAGAGAAAAATTCACCCCTCCACTTT.

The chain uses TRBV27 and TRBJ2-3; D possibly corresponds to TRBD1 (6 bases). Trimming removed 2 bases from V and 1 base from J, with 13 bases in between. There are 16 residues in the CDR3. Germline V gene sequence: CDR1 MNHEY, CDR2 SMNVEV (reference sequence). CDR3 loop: CASSLAFGQRTDTQYF. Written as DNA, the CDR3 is TGTGCCAGCAGTTTAGCATTCGGACAGCGCACAGATACGCAGTATTTT.

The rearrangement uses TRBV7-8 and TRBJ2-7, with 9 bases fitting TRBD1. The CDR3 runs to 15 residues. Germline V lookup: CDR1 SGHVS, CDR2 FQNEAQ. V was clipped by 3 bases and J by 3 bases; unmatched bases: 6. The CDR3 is CASSFDRGYGYEQYF. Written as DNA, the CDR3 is TGTGCCAGCAGCTTTGACAGGGGGTATGGCTACGAGCAGTACTTC.

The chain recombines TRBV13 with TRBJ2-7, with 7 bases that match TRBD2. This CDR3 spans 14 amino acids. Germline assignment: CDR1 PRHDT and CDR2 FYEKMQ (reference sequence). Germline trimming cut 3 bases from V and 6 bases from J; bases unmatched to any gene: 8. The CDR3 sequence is CASSFGLVGGEQYF. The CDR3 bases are TGTGCCAGCAGCTTCGGACTAGTGGGCGGCGAGCAGTACTTC.

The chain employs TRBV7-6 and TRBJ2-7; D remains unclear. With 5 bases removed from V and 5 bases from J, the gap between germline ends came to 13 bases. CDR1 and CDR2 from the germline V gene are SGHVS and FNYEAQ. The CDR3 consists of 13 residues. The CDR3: CASSSTLGHEQYF. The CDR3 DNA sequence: TGTGCCAGCAGCAGTACATTGGGCCACGAGCAGTACTTC.

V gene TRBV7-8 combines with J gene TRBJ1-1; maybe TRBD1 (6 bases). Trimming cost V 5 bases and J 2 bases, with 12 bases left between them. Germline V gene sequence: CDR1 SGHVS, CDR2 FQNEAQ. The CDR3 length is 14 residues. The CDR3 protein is CASSQKQGNTEAFF. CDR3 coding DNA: TGTGCCAGCAGCCAAAAACAGGGTAACACTGAAGCTTTCTTT.

CDR3 coding DNA: TGCAGCGTTGAAGAAACCGGAGGGGAGCAGTACTTC. Its translation is CSVEETGGEQYF. The chain recombines TRBV29-1 with TRBJ2-7; D is perhaps TRBD2 (6 bases). V lost 0 bases to trimming and J lost 7 bases, with 10 bases between them. The germline V gene encodes CDR1 SQVTM and CDR2 ANQGSEA. The CDR3 has 12 amino acids.

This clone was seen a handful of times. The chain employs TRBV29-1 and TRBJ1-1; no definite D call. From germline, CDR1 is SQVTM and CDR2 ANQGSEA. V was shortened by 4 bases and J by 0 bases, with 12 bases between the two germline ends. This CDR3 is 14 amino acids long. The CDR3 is CSVGSTFMNTEAFF. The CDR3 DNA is TGCAGCGTTGGATCGACATTTATGAACACTGAAGCTTTCTTT.

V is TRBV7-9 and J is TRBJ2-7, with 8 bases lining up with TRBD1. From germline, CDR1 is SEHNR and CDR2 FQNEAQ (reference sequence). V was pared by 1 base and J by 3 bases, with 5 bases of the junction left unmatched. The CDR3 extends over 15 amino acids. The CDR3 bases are TGTGCCAGCAGCTTAGGCCCAGGGGGCGGCTACGAGCAGTACTTC. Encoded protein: CASSLGPGGGYEQYF. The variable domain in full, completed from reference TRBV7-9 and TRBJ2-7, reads DTGVSQNPRHKITKRGQNVTFRCDPISEHNRLYWYRQTLGQGPEFLTYFQNEAQLEKSRLLSDRFSAERPKGSFSTLEIQRTEQGDSAMYLCASSLGPGGGYEQYFGPGTRLTVT.

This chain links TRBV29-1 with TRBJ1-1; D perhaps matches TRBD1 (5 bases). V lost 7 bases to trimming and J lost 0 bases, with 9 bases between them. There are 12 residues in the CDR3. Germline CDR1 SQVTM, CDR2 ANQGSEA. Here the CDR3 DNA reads TGCAGCGCCGGGGGTATGAACACTGAAGCTTTCTTT. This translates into CSAGGMNTEAFF.

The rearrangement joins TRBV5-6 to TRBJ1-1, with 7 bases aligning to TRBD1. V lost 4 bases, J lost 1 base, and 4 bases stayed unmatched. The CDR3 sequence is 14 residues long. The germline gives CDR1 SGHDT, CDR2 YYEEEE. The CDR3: CASSRRDRNTEAFF. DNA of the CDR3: TGTGCCAGCAGCCGGCGGGACAGGAACACTGAAGCTTTCTTT.

The CDR3 DNA sequence: TGTGCCAGCTCACCAGTTTATACAGGCTACGAGCAGTACTTC. It codes for CASSPVYTGYEQYF. J is TRBJ2-7 and V is TRBV18; weak D call: TRBD1 (5 bases). Germline assignment: CDR1 KGHSH and CDR2 LQKENI. There are 14 residues in the CDR3. V was pared by 2 bases and J by 3 bases, with 11 bases between.

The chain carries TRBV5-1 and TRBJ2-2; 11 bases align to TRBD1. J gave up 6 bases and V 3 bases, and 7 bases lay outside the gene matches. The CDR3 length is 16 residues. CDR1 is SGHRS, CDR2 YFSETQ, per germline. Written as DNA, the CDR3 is TGCGCCAGCAGCTGGACCGGGACAGGGGGGTCCGGGGAGCTGTTTTTT. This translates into CASSWTGTGGSGELFF.

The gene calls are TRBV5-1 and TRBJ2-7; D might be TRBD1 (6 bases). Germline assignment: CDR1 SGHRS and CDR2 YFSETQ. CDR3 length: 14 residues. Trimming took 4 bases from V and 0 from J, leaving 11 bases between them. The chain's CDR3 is CASSRGTLSYEQYF. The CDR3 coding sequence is TGCGCCAGCAGCAGGGGGACACTCTCCTACGAGCAGTACTTC.

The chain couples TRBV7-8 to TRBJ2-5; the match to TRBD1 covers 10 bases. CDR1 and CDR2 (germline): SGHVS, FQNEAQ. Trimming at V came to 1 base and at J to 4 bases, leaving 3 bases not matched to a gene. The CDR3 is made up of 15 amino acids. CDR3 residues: CASSLGRDRGETQYF. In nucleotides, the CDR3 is TGTGCCAGCAGCTTAGGGCGGGACAGGGGAGAGACCCAGTACTTC. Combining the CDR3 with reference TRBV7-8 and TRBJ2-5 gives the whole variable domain GAGVSQSPRYKVAKRGQDVALRCDPISGHVSLFWYQQALGQGPEFLTYFQNEAQLDKSGLPSDRFFAERPEGSVSTLKIQRTQQEDSAVYLCASSLGRDRGETQYFGPGTRLLVL.

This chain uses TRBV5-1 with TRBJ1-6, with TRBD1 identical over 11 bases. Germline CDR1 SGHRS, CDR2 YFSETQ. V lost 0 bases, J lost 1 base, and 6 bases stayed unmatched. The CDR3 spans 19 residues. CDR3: CASSLGTGGSVSYNSPLHF. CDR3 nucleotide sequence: TGCGCCAGCAGCTTGGGGACAGGGGGCTCCGTTTCCTATAATTCACCCCTCCACTTT. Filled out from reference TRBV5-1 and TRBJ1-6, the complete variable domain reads KAGVTQTPRYLIKTRGQQVTLSCSPISGHRSVSWYQQTPGQGLQFLFEYFSETQRNKGNFPGRFSGRQFSNSRSEMNVSTLELGDSALYLCASSLGTGGSVSYNSPLHFGNGTRLTVT.

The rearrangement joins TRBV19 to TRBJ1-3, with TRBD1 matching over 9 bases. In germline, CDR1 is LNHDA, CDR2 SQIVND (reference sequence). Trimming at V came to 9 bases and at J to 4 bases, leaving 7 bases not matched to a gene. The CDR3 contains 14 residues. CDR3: CASTLGTGGNTIYF. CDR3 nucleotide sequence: TGTGCCAGCACGCTCGGGACAGGGGGAAACACCATATATTTT.

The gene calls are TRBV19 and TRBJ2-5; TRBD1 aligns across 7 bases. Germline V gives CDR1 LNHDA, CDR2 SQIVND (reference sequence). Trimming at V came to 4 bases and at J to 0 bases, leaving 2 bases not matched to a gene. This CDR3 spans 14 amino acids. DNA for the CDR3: TGTGCCAGTAGTAAGGGACAGAACCAAGAGACCCAGTACTTC. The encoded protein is CASSKGQNQETQYF.

Here the CDR3 reads CASSPQGPAFYGYTF. Written as DNA, the CDR3 is TGTGCCAGCAGCCCTCAGGGGCCGGCATTCTATGGCTACACCTTC. V and J are TRBV11-2 and TRBJ1-2; TRBD1 might be the D (6 bases). The CDR3 totals 15 residues. Between the trimmed V and J ends, which lost 5 bases and 4 bases, there was a span of 17 bases. CDR1 and CDR2 from the germline V gene are SGHAT and FQNNGV.

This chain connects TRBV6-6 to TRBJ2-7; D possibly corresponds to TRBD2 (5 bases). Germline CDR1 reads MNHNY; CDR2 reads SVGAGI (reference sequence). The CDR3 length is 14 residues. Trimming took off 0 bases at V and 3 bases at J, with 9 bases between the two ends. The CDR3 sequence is CASSYSGSDYEQYF. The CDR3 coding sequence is TGTGCCAGCAGTTACTCGGGGAGCGACTACGAGCAGTACTTC.

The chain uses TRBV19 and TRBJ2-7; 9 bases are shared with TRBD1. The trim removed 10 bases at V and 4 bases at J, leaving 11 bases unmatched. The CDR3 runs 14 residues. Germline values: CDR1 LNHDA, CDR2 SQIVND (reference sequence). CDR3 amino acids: CATSAGQGWYEQYF. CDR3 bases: TGTGCCACTTCGGCGGGACAGGGTTGGTACGAGCAGTACTTC.

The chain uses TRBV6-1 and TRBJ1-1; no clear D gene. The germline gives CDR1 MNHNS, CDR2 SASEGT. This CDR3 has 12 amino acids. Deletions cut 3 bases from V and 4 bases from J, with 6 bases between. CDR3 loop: CASSDRPTEAFF. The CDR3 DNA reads TGTGCCAGCAGTGATCGTCCCACTGAAGCTTTCTTT.

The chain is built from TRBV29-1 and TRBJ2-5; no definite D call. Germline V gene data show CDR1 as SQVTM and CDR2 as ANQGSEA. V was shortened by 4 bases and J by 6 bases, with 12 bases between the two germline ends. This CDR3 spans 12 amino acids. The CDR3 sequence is CSVGAGPQTQYF. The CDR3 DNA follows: TGCAGCGTTGGCGCAGGCCCCCAGACCCAGTACTTC.